This passage covers 9 T cell receptor beta chains from one sample sequenced in a study of cytomegalovirus exposure and HLA in healthy donors. The PCR contained 60 Vbeta and 13 Jbeta primers. TCRdb's table, derived via immunoSEQ multiplex PCR, lists solely in-frame clones and lacks some. The sample lists approximately 240,000 clones; 70% to 85% were seen once. The specimen was PBMCs. The receptors stem from a woman aged 40-49 years in good health and CMV-seronegative.

This clone has only a few counts. The chain has TRBV6-5 and TRBJ1-4; tentative D call: TRBD1 (6 bases). V lost 7 bases and J 4 bases, leaving 13 bases between the germline ends. The CDR3 runs to 14 residues. Per the germline V gene, CDR1 is MNHEY and CDR2 is SVGAGI. This CDR3 is CASNSRGFNEKLFF. The DNA of the CDR3 is TGTGCCAGCAACTCCAGGGGCTTTAATGAAAAACTGTTTTTT.

The rearrangement links TRBV11-2 to TRBJ1-3, with D unresolved. The V and J ends lost 2 bases and 5 bases respectively, with 13 bases between them. CDR1 SGHAT and CDR2 FQNNGV come from the germline V gene. The CDR3 consists of 15 residues. CDR3 in DNA: TGTGCCAGCAGCTTAACAGAAGATCTGAGAAACACCATATATTTT. This encodes CASSLTEDLRNTIYF.

This chain joins TRBV11-3 and TRBJ2-1; 9 nucleotides match TRBD1. CDR3 size: 15 residues. CDR1 and CDR2 (germline): SGHNT, YENEEA. V dropped 1 base and J dropped 3; count of bases not matched to a gene: 1. The CDR3 coding sequence is TGTGCCAGCAGCTTAGCGGGACAGGGCTACAATGAGCAGTTCTTC. Protein product: CASSLAGQGYNEQFF.

The chain links TRBV18 to TRBJ2-1; D perhaps matches TRBD2 (5 bases). V dropped 5 bases and J dropped 8 bases, with 16 bases sitting between them. Germline V gene data show CDR1 as KGHSH and CDR2 as LQKENI. The CDR3 is 14 residues long. This chain's CDR3 is CASSYVSERDEQFF. The CDR3 bases are TGTGCCAGCTCATACGTTTCAGAGAGGGATGAGCAGTTCTTC.

V and J are TRBV19 and TRBJ1-2; D may be TRBD1 (6 bases). Trimming left V 5 bases short and J 5 bases short, with 12 bases between. CDR1 LNHDA and CDR2 SQIVND come from the germline V gene (reference sequence). This CDR3 comprises 13 residues. CDR3 region: CASSEQGGYGYTF. CDR3 DNA sequence: TGTGCCAGTAGTGAACAGGGTGGATATGGCTACACCTTC.

The V call is TRBV28, the J call TRBJ1-1; D is possibly TRBD1 (6 bases). The CDR3 runs to 15 residues. V was trimmed by 7 bases and J by 5 bases, leaving 20 bases between them. Germline V gene data show CDR1 as MDHEN and CDR2 as SYDVKM. CDR3 DNA sequence: TGTGCCAGCACTCTGGGGGCACGCGTGGGAACTGAAGCTTTCTTT. Its translation is CASTLGARVGTEAFF.

This clone was detected once. The gene calls are TRBV6-5 and TRBJ1-6; D is undetermined. The CDR3 consists of 14 residues. Trimming stripped 1 base from V and 10 bases from J, with 11 bases between. From germline, CDR1 is MNHEY and CDR2 SVGAGI. CDR3 loop: CASSYYGKGSPLHF. The CDR3, as DNA: TGTGCCAGCAGTTACTACGGGAAAGGATCACCCCTCCACTTT.

This chain uses TRBV4-1 with TRBJ2-2, with D possibly being TRBD2 (6 bases). Germline lookup yields CDR1 MGHRA and CDR2 YSYEKL. CDR3 length: 14 residues. Trimming removed 0 bases at V and 8 bases at J, with 10 bases between. The CDR3 region is CASSQERGTGELFF. CDR3 DNA sequence: TGCGCCAGCAGCCAAGAGCGGGGCACAGGGGAGCTGTTTTTT.

The V gene is TRBV5-5, the J gene TRBJ1-1; 9 bases are a match to TRBD1. The CDR3 spans 15 residues. Germline CDR1 SGHKS, CDR2 YYEKEE (reference sequence). V lost 1 base to trimming and J lost 4 bases; unmatched junction nucleotides: 5. Here the CDR3 DNA reads TGTGCCAGCAGCTTGCGGGGACAGGGAGGCACTGAAGCTTTCTTT. Translated, it gives CASSLRGQGGTEAFF.